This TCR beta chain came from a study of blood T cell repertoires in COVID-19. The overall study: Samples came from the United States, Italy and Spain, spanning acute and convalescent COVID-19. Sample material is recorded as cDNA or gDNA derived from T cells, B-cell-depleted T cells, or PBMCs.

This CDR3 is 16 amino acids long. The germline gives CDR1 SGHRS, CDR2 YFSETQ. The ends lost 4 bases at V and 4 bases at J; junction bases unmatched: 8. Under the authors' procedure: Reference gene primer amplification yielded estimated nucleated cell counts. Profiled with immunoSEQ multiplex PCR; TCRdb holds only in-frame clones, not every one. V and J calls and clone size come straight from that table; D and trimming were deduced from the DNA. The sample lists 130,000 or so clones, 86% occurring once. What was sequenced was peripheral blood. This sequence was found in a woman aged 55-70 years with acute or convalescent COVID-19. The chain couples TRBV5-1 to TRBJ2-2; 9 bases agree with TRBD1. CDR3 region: CASSLWGQGATGELFF. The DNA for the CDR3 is TGCGCCAGCAGCCTCTGGGGACAGGGTGCCACCGGGGAGCTGTTTTTT.